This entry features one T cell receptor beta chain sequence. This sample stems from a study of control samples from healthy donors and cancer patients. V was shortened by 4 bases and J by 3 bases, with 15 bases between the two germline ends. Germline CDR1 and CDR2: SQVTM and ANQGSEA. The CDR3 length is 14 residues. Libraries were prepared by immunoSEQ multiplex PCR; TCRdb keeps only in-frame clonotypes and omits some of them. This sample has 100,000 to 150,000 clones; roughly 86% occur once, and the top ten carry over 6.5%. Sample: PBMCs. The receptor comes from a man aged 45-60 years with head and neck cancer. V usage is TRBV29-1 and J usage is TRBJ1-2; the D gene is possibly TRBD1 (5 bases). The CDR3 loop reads CSVVLPGKDYGYTF. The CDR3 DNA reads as TGCAGCGTTGTTTTACCAGGGAAAGACTATGGCTACACCTTC.